The rows below give T cell receptor beta chains drawn from one sample of a study of shared clonotypes between healthy human individuals. The table came from immunoSEQ multiplex PCR; TCRdb's copy has only in-frame clones and leaves some out. The sample has over 2 million clones; roughly 90% are singletons. Sequencing input: naive CD4+ T cells from PBMCs. All receptors come from a man aged 18 to 30 in good health. Some clones in this sample may be carry-over from other donors' samples. CDR3s include the opening cysteine and the closing phenylalanine or tryptophan. Where a row states a size, it is once, few, many or the class of an expanded clone; other rows omit it.

>13|TRBV28|TRBJ1-2|NA
CASSLTQAYGYTF
>11|TRBV29-1|TRBJ1-1|few
CSVEGGPEAFF
>14|TRBV18|TRBJ1-2|NA
CASSPTISTEGYTF
>12|TRBV30|TRBJ1-4|NA
CAWSSTREKLFF
>15|TRBV28|TRBJ2-7|NA
CASSSPGQKTYEQYF
>13|TRBV18|TRBJ1-3|NA
CASSPQSGNTIYF
>16|TRBV7-2|TRBJ1-2|NA
CASSLDRRGINYGYTF
>9|TRBV20-1|TRBJ1-2|NA
CSAYRGYTF
>12|TRBV5-1|TRBJ1-5|NA
CASSRPEQPQHF
>13|TRBV19|TRBJ2-1|NA
CASSQGGGSEQFF
>13|TRBV6-1|TRBJ2-7|NA
CASSPGQSYEQYF
>12|TRBV15|TRBJ2-1|NA
CATSMRYNEQFF
>15|TRBV19|TRBJ1-1|NA
CASSIILEMNTEAFF
>19|TRBV28|TRBJ1-5|NA
CASSSSRIYLTAQEQPQHF
>14|TRBV5-1|TRBJ2-7|NA
CASSLGQGGYEQYF
>13|TRBV7-3|TRBJ2-5|NA
CASSLRMGETQYF
>15|TRBV28|TRBJ2-7|NA
CASSLRRQGAYEQYF
>13|TRBV7-2|TRBJ1-2|NA
CASRPDRGHGYTF
>14|TRBV7-2|TRBJ2-3|NA
CASSLGLSTDTQYF
>18|TRBV7-6|TRBJ2-1|NA
CASSLRSPSSSSYNEQFF
>15|TRBV6-5|TRBJ1-1|NA
CASSYSGDADTEAFF
>15|TRBV5-1|TRBJ2-3|NA
CASSLGGRGTDTQYF
>14|TRBV4-1|TRBJ1-1|few
CASSQGSMNTEAFF
>15|TRBV5-1|TRBJ2-1|once
CASSLMATQRVQQFF
>15|TRBV15|TRBJ1-1|NA
CATSRVARVNTEAFF
>16|TRBV5-1|TRBJ1-4|NA
CASSSQTGVGGEKLFF
>17|TRBV28|TRBJ2-1|NA
CASSSILRGYTYNEQFF
>14|TRBV10-3|NA|NA
CAISGGLAPYEQYF
>16|TRBV27|TRBJ2-2|NA
CASSSLASGRSGELFF
>16|TRBV19|TRBJ1-3|NA
CASSIGRVRTGNTIYF
>20|TRBV19|TRBJ2-1|NA
CASSISPPSRSPISYNEQFF
>18|TRBV7-9|TRBJ2-1|NA
CASSSPGWGESSYNEQFF
>13|TRBV6-4|TRBJ2-1|NA
CASSEVLGDEQFF
>16|TRBV19|TRBJ2-6|NA
CASSIDTGAGANVLTF
>16|TRBV10-2|TRBJ2-3|NA
CASSEDTTGGTDTQYF
>14|TRBV27|TRBJ2-7|once
CASRIGQGSYEQYF
>15|TRBV7-9|TRBJ2-1|NA
CASSLTGLSYNEQFF
>15|TRBV7-2|TRBJ1-1|NA
CASSSRGAVNTEAFF
>14|TRBV7-2|TRBJ1-1|NA
CASSKDHRGTEAFF
>16|TRBV23-1|TRBJ2-1|once
CASSHEGLGGNNEQFF
>16|TRBV7-9|TRBJ2-5|once
CASSKGLAGGQETQYF
>13|TRBV30|TRBJ1-5|NA
CAWTGGSNQPQHF
>16|TRBV11-3|TRBJ2-1|NA
CASSQGSSGSFNEQFF
>15|TRBV19|TRBJ2-3|NA
CASSTGQGRRDTQYF
>14|TRBV6-5|TRBJ1-2|NA
CASSSQGADYGYTF
>11|TRBV29-1|TRBJ1-1|NA
CSVRVNTEAFF
>15|TRBV5-4|TRBJ1-1|NA
CASSLSGALNTEAFF
>14|TRBV5-1|TRBJ1-1|few
CASSLGGLNTEAFF
>16|TRBV7-2|TRBJ2-1|NA
CASSLRGARAYNEQFF
>17|TRBV7-9|TRBJ2-5|NA
CASSHWGSGGFVETQYF